This TCR beta chain was captured by sequencing in a study of OX40 agonist ivuxolimab in advanced cancers. Turning to the study itself: Checkpoint inhibitors had been given previously to around 38% of patients. Whole-study findings and limits: CD4+ and CD8+ blood T cells expanded clonally by week 6 at 0.1 to 3.0 mg/kg. Nonresponders included some who also had low normalized T-cell clonal expansion.

At cycle 4 day 1, cycle 7 day 1, and baseline, blood was sampled. On this clone itself: The antigen is not known.

The assay was immunoSEQ multiplex PCR, and TCRdb's table has in-frame clones only and misses some. The sample carries 45,000 to 65,000 clones, 80% to 90% recorded once. CDR3 length: 14 residues. The germline gives CDR1 SGHDT, CDR2 YYEEEE. Trimming took off 0 bases at V and 0 bases at J, with 7 bases between the two ends. The sequence was obtained from an adult with an advanced solid tumor such as melanoma, head and neck, liver or kidney cancer. Sequenced here: CD4+ or CD8+ T cells sorted from blood, sampled in a trial of the OX40 agonist ivuxolimab. This chain links TRBV5-6 with TRBJ2-7, with D possibly being TRBD1 (5 bases). The CDR3 DNA reads as TGTGCCAGCAGCTTGGCAGGGTCCTCCTACGAGCAGTACTTC. Protein: CASSLAGSSYEQYF.